This TCR beta chain is from a study of blood T cell repertoires in COVID-19. Study at large: The samples span acute and convalescent COVID-19 from the United States, Italy and Spain. From T cells, B-cell-depleted T cells, or PBMCs came the material, which was cDNA or gDNA.

Sequencing was performed with immunoSEQ multiplex PCR; in TCRdb, only in-frame clones are kept and a portion is missing. The sample shows approximately 170,000 clones, roughly four fifths of them seen only once. The specimen was peripheral blood. This clonotype originated in a woman of 80 years or more with acute or convalescent COVID-19.

As DNA, the CDR3 is TGTGCCAGCAGTTACAGGGGCCCCCTTATTGCCGAGCAGTACTTC. Its translation: CASSYRGPLIAEQYF. V usage is TRBV7-9 and J usage is TRBJ2-7, with TRBD1 matching over 7 bases. The germline CDR1 and CDR2 sequences are SEHNR and FQNEAQ (reference sequence). With 6 bases clipped from V and 6 bases from J, the junction kept 14 bases outside the gene matches. This CDR3 is built from 15 residues.